This TCR beta chain was found in a study of blood T cell repertoires in COVID-19. Study details: The United States, Italy and Spain supplied acute and convalescent COVID-19 samples. In each case, the material was cDNA or gDNA derived from T cells, B-cell-depleted T cells, or PBMCs.

Germline CDR1 is MNHEY and CDR2 is SMNVEV (reference sequence). Between the trimmed V and J ends, which lost 6 bases and 3 bases, there was a span of 12 bases. The CDR3 is 13 amino acids. In the source study's methods: Amplifying reference gene primers gave estimates of nucleated cell counts. The data were produced by immunoSEQ multiplex PCR, yet TCRdb's version contains in-frame clones alone and is incomplete. V and J calls and clone size are given by that table; D and trimming were obtained from the DNA. The sample shows around 150,000 clones, about 85% of them seen only once. The sequenced sample was peripheral blood. The clonotype comes from a woman aged 60 to 75 with active or convalescent COVID-19. The chain is built from TRBV27 and TRBJ2-7; D is perhaps TRBD1 (6 bases). The CDR3 sequence is CASRGTPDYEQYF. The CDR3 nucleotides read TGTGCCAGCAGGGGGACACCCGACTACGAGCAGTACTTC.